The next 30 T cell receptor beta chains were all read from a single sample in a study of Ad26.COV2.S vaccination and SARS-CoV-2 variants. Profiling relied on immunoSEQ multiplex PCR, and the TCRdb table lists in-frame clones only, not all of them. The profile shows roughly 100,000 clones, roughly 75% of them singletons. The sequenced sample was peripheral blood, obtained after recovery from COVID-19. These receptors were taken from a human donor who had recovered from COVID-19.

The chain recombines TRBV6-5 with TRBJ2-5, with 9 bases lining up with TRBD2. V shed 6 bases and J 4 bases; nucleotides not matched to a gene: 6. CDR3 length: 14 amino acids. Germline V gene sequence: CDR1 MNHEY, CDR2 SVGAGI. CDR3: CASSTAAGGETQYF. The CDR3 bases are TGTGCCAGCAGCACGGCAGCGGGGGGAGAGACCCAGTACTTC.

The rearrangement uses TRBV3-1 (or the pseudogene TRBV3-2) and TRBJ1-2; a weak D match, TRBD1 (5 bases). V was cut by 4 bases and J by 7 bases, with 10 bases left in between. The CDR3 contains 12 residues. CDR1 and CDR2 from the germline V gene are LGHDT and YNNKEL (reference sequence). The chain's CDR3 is CASSLPGGGYTF. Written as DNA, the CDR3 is TGTGCCAGCAGCCTACCTGGGGGTGGCTACACCTTC.

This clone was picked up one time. As DNA, the CDR3 is TGCAGTGCTAGCCGGGTTACTGAGCAGTTCTTC. Residues: CSASRVTEQFF. J is TRBJ2-1 and V is TRBV20-1; D gene ambiguous. Germline CDR1 and CDR2: DFQATT and SNEGSKA (reference sequence). The CDR3 is 11 amino acids. Trimming removed 3 bases at V and 9 bases at J, with 9 bases between.

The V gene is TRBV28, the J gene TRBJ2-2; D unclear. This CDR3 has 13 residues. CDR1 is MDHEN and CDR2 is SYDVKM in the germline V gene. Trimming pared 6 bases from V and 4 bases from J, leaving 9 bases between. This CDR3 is CASRGRLTGELFF. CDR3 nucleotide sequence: TGTGCCAGCAGGGGCAGACTCACCGGGGAGCTGTTTTTT.

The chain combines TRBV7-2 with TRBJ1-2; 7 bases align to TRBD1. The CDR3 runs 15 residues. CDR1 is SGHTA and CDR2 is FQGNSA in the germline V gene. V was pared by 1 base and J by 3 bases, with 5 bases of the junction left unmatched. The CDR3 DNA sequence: TGTGCCAGCAGCTTAGGGGGAGACAGGGACTATGGCTACACCTTC. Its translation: CASSLGGDRDYGYTF.

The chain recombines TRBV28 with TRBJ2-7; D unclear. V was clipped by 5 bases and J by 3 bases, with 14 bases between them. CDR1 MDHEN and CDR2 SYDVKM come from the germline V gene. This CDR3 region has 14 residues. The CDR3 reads CASSPAEYHYEQYF. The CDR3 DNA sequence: TGTGCCAGCAGTCCCGCGGAGTATCACTACGAGCAGTACTTC.

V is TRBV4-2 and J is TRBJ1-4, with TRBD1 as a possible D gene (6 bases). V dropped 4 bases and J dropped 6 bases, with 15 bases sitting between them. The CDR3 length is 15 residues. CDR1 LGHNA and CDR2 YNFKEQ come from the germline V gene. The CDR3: CASSPAPRQDEKLFF. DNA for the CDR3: TGTGCCAGCAGCCCAGCACCGAGACAGGATGAAAAACTGTTTTTT.

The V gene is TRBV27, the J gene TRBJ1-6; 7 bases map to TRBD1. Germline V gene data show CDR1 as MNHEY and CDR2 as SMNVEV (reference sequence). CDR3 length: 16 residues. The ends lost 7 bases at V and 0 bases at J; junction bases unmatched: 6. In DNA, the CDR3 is TGTGCCAGCAAGACAGGGCCCAGCTCCTATAATTCACCCCTCCACTTT. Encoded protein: CASKTGPSSYNSPLHF.

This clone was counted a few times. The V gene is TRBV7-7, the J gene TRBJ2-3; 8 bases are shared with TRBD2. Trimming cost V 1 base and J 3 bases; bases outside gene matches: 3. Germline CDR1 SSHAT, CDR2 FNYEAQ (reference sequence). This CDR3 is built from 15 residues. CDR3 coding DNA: TGTGCCAGCAGCTTAGGGCGGGGGGTTACAGATACGCAGTATTTT. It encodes CASSLGRGVTDTQYF.

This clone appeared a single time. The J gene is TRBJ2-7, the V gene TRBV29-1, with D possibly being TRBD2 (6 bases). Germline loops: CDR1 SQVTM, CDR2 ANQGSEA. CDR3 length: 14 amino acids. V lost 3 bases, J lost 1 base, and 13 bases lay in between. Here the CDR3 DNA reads TGCAGCGTTGAGATGAGGCGGGGTTCCTACGAGCAGTACTTC. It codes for CSVEMRRGSYEQYF.

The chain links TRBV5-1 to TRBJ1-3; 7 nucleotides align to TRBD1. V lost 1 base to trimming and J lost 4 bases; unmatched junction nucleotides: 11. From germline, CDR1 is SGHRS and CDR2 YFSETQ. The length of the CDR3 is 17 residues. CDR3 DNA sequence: TGCGCCAGCAGCTTGCAACCCGGACAGGTCACAGGAAACACCATATATTTT. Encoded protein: CASSLQPGQVTGNTIYF.

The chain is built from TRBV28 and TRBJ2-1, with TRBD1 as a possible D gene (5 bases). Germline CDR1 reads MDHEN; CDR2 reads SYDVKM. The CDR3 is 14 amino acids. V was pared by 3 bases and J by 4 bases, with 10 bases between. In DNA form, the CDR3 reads TGTGCCAGCAGTTTTAAATCAGGGTACAATGAGCAGTTCTTC. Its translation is CASSFKSGYNEQFF.

As DNA, the CDR3 is TGTGCCATCCGGAGGGGGCAGGCGGGGACTGAAGCTTTCTTT. This encodes CAIRRGQAGTEAFF. The rearrangement joins TRBV10-3 to TRBJ1-1; 7 positions match TRBD1. The ends lost 8 bases at V and 5 bases at J; junction bases unmatched: 11. CDR3 size: 14 residues. Germline V gene data show CDR1 as ENHRY and CDR2 as SYGVKD.

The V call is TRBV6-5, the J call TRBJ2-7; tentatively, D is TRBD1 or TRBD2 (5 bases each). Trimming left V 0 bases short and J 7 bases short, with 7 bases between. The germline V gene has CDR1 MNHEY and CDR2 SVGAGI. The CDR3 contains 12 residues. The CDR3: CASSYSGVEQYF. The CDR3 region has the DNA TGTGCCAGCAGTTACTCGGGGGTAGAGCAGTACTTC.

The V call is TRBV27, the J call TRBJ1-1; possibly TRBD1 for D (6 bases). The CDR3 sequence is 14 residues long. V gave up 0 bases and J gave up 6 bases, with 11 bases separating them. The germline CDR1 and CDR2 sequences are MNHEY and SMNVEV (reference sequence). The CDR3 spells CASSLSGGSAEAFF. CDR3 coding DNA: TGTGCCAGCAGTTTATCAGGGGGTTCCGCTGAAGCTTTCTTT.

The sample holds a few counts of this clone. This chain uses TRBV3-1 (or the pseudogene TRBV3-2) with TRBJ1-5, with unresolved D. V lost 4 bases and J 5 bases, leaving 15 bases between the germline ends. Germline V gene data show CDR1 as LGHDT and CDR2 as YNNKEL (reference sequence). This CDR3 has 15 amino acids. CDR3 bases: TGTGCCAGCAGCCCTGAGGGCGCAGGATATCAGCCCCAGCATTTT. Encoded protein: CASSPEGAGYQPQHF.

The CDR3 DNA sequence: TGTGCCAGCAGCCAAGATTACGGCAGGGACGGAGGTCAGCCCCAGCATTTT. This codes for CASSQDYGRDGGQPQHF. The V gene is TRBV4-2, the J gene TRBJ1-5, with D perhaps TRBD1 (5 bases). Germline V gene lookup returns CDR1 LGHNA and CDR2 YNFKEQ. V lost 0 bases to trimming and J lost 6 bases, with 18 bases between them. The CDR3 length is 17 residues.

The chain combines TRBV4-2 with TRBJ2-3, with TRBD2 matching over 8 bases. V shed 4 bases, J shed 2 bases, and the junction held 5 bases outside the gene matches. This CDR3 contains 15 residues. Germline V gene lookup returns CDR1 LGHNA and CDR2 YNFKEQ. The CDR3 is CASSPIAGFTDTQYF. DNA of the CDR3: TGTGCCAGCAGCCCGATAGCGGGGTTCACAGATACGCAGTATTTT.

CDR3 DNA sequence: TGTGCCAGCAGCCAGGGACAGGGAGCGTCTGAAGCTTTCTTT. Translated, it gives CASSQGQGASEAFF. This chain connects TRBV5-4 to TRBJ1-1; 9 bases match TRBD1. CDR1 is SGHNT, CDR2 YYREEE, per germline (reference sequence). V was clipped by 4 bases and J by 6 bases; unmatched bases: 7. This CDR3 has 14 residues.

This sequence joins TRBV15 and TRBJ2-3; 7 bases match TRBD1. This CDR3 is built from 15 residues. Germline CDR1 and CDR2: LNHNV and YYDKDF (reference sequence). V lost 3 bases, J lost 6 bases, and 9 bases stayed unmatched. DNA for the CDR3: TGTGCCACCAGCAGGGACAGGATCCTCCCGGATACGCAGTATTTT. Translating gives CATSRDRILPDTQYF.

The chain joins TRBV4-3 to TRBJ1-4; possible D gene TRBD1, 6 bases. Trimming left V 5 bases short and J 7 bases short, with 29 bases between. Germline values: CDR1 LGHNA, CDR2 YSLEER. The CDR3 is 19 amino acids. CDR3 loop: CASSYSPRGLGLGGEKLFF. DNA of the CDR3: TGCGCCAGCAGCTACTCACCCAGGGGCTTGGGACTTGGAGGTGAAAAACTGTTTTTT.

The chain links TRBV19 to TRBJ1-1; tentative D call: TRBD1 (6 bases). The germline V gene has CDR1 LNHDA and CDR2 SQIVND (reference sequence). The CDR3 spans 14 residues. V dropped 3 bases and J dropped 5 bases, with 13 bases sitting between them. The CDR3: CASSMGGRGTEAFF. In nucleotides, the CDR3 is TGTGCCAGTAGTATGGGGGGCCGGGGGACTGAAGCTTTCTTT.

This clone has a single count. Here the CDR3 DNA reads TGCGCCAGCAGTGAGACGCGCTACTCCGGCTACACCTTC. Amino acid sequence: CASSETRYSGYTF. The J gene is TRBJ1-2, the V gene TRBV10-1; D call uncertain. The CDR3 runs 13 residues. CDR1 is WNHNN, CDR2 SYGVQD, per germline (reference sequence). Trimming removed 2 bases from V and 8 bases from J, with 12 bases in between.

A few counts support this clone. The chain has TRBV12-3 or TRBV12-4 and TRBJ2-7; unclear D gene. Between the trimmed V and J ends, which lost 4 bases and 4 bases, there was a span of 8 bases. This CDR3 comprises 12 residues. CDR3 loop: CASSYRGYEQYF. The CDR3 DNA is TGTGCCAGCAGTTACCGTGGGTACGAGCAGTACTTC.

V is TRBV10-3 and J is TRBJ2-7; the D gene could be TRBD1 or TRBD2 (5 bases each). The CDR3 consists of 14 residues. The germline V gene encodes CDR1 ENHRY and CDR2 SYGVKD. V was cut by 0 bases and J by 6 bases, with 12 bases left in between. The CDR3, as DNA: TGTGCCATCAGTGAGTCGGGGGATCGAGGCGAGCAGTACTTC. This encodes CAISESGDRGEQYF.

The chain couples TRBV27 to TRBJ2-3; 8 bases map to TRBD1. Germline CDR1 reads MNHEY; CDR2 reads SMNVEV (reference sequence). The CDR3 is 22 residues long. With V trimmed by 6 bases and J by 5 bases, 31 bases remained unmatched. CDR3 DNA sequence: TGTGCCAGCAGCCTGGACAGGGTCGGGGTGGGGTCGTCAGCTTTAGTCGGAGATACGCAGTATTTT. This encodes CASSLDRVGVGSSALVGDTQYF.

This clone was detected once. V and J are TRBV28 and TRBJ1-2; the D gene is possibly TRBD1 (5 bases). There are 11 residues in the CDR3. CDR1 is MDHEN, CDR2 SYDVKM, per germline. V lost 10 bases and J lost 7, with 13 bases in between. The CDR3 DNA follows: TGTGCCATTCCAGGGTTTAGTGGCTACACCTTC. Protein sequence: CAIPGFSGYTF.

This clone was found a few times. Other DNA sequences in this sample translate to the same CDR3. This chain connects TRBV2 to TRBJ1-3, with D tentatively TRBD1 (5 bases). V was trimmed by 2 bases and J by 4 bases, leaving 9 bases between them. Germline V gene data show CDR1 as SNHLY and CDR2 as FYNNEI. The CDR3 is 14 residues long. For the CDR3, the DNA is TGTGCCAGCAGTGAACCCAGGGCGGGAAACACCATATATTTT. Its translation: CASSEPRAGNTIYF.

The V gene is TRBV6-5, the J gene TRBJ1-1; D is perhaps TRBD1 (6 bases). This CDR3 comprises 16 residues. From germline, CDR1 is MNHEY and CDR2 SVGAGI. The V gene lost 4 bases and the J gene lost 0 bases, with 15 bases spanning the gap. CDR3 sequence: CASSSTPTGMNTEAFF. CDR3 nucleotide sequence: TGTGCCAGCAGTTCTACCCCCACAGGGATGAACACTGAAGCTTTCTTT.

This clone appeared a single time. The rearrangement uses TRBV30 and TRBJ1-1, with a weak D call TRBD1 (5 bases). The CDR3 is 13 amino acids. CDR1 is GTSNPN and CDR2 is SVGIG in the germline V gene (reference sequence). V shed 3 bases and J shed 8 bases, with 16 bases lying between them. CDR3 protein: CAWSLPTGSEAFF. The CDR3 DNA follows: TGTGCCTGGAGCCTGCCCACAGGATCAGAAGCTTTCTTT.